Shown below are 7 T cell receptor beta chains from a single sample sequenced in a study of Graves' ophthalmopathy and Graves' hyperthyroidism (dated by TCRdb to 2017 to 2018). Instrument used: Illumina HiSeq 2000. For repertoire sequencing, the TCR beta CDR3 regions were amplified from RNA transcripts. A first-round RT-PCR used HTBI primers with the Qiagen OneStep RT-PCR kit, followed by a second-round multiplex PCR, size selection and purification. TCRdb redid the processing of the public reads, applying fastp at Q25 and MiXCR, and retained in-frame beta chains. Each record represents a unique CDR3 protein, reported with the most common genes and DNA among its rows. Within this sample are some 750,000 distinct CDR3 sequences, with roughly 41% of them counted one time only. Of the sample, 44% falls within the top ten clones. Input material: peripheral blood. All receptors come from an adult man with Graves' ophthalmopathy.

This clonotype was seen a few times. V is TRBV5-6 and J is TRBJ2-7, with a weak D call TRBD2 (7 bases). V was cut by 5 bases and J by 0 bases, with 18 bases left in between. Germline-derived CDR1 and CDR2 are SGHDT and YYEEEE. There are 16 residues in the CDR3. The CDR3 DNA sequence: TGTGCCAGCAGTTCGGCGGGGGCTTTATCCTCCTACGAGCAGTACTTC. Translation: CASSSAGALSSYEQYF.

The chain combines TRBV7-9 with TRBJ1-4; D unclear. Germline CDR1 is SEHNR and CDR2 is FQNEAQ (reference sequence). V gave up 5 bases and J gave up 6 bases, with 19 bases separating them. This CDR3 has 16 amino acids. The CDR3 here is CASSPRRVSEDEKLFF. Here the CDR3 DNA reads TGTGCCAGCAGCCCCCGCCGCGTCTCCGAGGATGAAAAACTGTTTTTT.

This clonotype was seen at least ten times. The chain links TRBV10-3 to TRBJ2-7; D may be TRBD1 (6 bases). Germline V gives CDR1 ENHRY, CDR2 SYGVKD. The CDR3 runs 13 residues. Trimming pared 10 bases from V and 2 bases from J, leaving 15 bases between. Written as DNA, the CDR3 is TGTGCCACCCACTCGGACAGCACCTACGAGCAGTACTTC. This translates into CATHSDSTYEQYF.

In this sample, this clonotype turned up many times. The genes are TRBV19 and TRBJ1-6; D gene unclear. This CDR3 comprises 14 residues. V was pared by 8 bases and J by 5 bases, with 13 bases between. From germline, CDR1 is LNHDA and CDR2 SQIVND (reference sequence). The CDR3 here is CASGLRTNNSPLHF. CDR3 bases: TGTGCCAGTGGACTCAGGACCAATAATTCACCCCTCCACTTT.

J is TRBJ2-7 and V is TRBV20-1, with 11 bases that match TRBD2. Trimming at V came to 0 bases and at J to 3 bases, leaving 10 bases not matched to a gene. The CDR3 totals 17 residues. The germline gives CDR1 DFQATT, CDR2 SNEGSKA (reference sequence). The CDR3 DNA reads TGCAGTGCTAGAGAATACAAGGGACTAGCGGCAGGCTACGAGCAGTACTTC. This translates into CSAREYKGLAAGYEQYF.

This clonotype was counted at least ten times. The gene calls are TRBV10-3 and TRBJ1-2, with 8 bases that match TRBD1. CDR3 size: 15 residues. CDR1 and CDR2 (germline): ENHRY, SYGVKD. The V segment lost 3 bases and the J segment 2 bases; nucleotides outside the gene matches: 5. CDR3 coding DNA: TGTGCCATCAGTGATCTGGGACAGGAAAACTATGGCTACACCTTC. Protein product: CAISDLGQENYGYTF.

This clonotype was seen only a few times. J is TRBJ1-2 and V is TRBV5-1, with D possibly matching TRBD1 (5 bases). The CDR3 consists of 12 residues. V was trimmed by 9 bases and J by 4 bases, leaving 13 bases between them. The V gene's germline CDR1 is SGHRS and CDR2 YFSETQ. The CDR3 loop is CAIVLRGYGYTF. CDR3 in DNA: TGCGCCATCGTTTTGAGGGGCTATGGCTACACCTTC.